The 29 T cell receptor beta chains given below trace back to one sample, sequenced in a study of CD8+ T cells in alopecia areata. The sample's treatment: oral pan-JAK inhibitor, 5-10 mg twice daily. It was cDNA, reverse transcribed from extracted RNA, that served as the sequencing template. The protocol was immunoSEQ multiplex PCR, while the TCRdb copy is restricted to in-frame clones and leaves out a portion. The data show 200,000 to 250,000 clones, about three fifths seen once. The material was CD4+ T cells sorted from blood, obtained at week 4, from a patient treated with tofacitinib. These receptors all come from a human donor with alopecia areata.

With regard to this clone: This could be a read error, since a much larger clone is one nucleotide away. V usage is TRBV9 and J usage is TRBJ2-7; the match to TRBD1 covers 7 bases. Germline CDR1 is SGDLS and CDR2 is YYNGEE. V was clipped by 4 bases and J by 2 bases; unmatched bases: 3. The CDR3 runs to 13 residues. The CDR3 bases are TGTGCCAGCAGCCCGGGACAGACCTACGAGCAGTACTTC. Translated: CASSPGQTYEQYF.

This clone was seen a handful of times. In DNA form, the CDR3 reads TGTGCCAGCAGCTTCGCTCTGGGGGGGGACACTGAAGCTTTCTTT. Translation: CASSFALGGDTEAFF. This chain links TRBV11-3 with TRBJ1-1; weak D call: TRBD1 (5 bases). The CDR3 contains 15 residues. With 3 bases removed from V and 3 bases from J, the gap between germline ends came to 14 bases. Germline V lookup: CDR1 SGHNT, CDR2 YENEEA.

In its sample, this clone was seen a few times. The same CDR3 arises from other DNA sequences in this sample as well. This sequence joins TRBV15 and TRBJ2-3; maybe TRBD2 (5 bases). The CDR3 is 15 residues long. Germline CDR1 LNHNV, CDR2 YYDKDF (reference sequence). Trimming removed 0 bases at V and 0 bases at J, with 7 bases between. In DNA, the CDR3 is TGTGCCACCAGCAGAGATAGCGACAGCACAGATACGCAGTATTTT. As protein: CATSRDSDSTDTQYF.

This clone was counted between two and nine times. CDR3: CASSPLGGHLRETQYF. For the CDR3, the DNA is TGTGCCAGCAGCCCCCTCGGGGGACACCTAAGGGAGACCCAGTACTTC. The chain links TRBV7-2 to TRBJ2-5; D tentatively fits TRBD1 or TRBD2 (6 bases each). The CDR3 sequence is 16 residues long. The V and J ends lost 5 bases and 5 bases respectively, with 21 bases between them. Germline V gene lookup returns CDR1 SGHTA and CDR2 FQGNSA. The full variable domain, its missing parts supplied by reference TRBV7-2 and TRBJ2-5, is GAGVSQSPSNKVTEKGKDVELRCDPISGHTALYWYRQSLGQGLEFLIYFQGNSAPDKSGLPSDRFSAERTGGSVSTLTIQRTQQEDSAVYLCASSPLGGHLRETQYFGPGTRLLVL.

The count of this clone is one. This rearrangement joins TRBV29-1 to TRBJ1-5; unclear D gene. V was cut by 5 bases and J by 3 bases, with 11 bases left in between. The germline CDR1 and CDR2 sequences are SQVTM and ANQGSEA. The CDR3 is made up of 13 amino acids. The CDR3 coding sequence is TGCAGCGTTATCTCGGGTTACAATCAGCCCCAGCATTTT. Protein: CSVISGYNQPQHF.

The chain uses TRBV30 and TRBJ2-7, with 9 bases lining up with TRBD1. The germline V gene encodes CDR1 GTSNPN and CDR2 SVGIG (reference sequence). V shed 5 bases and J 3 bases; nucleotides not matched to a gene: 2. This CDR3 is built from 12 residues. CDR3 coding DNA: TGTGCCTGGGGGACAGGGAACTACGAGCAGTACTTC. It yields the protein CAWGTGNYEQYF.

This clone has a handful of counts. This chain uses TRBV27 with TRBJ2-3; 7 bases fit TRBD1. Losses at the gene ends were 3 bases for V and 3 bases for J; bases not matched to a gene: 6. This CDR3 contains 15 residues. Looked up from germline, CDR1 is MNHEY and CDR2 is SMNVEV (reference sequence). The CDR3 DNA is TGTGCCAGCAGTTTCGAGGGGGCCAAGACAGATACGCAGTATTTT. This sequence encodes CASSFEGAKTDTQYF.

The CDR3 region has the DNA TGTGCCAGCAGTTCTAGCTTGGCCAAAAACATTCAGTACTTC. It specifies CASSSSLAKNIQYF. The chain combines TRBV27 with TRBJ2-4; a possible D gene is TRBD2 (5 bases). This CDR3 has 14 amino acids. The ends were cut back, 4 bases at V and 1 base at J, with 8 bases in the middle. Germline CDR1 reads MNHEY; CDR2 reads SMNVEV (reference sequence).

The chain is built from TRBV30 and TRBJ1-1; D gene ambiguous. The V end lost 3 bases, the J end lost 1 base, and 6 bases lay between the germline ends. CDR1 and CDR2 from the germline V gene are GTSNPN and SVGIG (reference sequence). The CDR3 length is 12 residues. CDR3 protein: CAWSQENTEAFF. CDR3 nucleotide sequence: TGTGCCTGGAGCCAGGAGAACACTGAAGCTTTCTTT.

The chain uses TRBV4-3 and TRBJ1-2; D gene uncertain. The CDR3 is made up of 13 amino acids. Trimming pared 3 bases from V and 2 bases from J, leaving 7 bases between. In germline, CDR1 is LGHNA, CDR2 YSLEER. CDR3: CASSQALNYGYTF. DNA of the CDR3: TGCGCCAGCAGCCAGGCATTGAACTATGGCTACACCTTC.

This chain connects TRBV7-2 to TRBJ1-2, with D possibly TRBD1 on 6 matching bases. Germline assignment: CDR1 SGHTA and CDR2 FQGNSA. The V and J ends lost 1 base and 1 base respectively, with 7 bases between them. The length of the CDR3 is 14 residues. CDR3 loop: CASSLGTVNYGYTF. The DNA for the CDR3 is TGTGCCAGCAGCTTAGGGACAGTTAACTATGGCTACACCTTC.

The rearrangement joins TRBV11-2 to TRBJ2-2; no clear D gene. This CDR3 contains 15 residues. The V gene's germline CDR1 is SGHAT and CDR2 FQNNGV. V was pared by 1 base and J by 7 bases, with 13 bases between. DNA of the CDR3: TGTGCCAGCAGCTTAGCGAGCTCCCAAAACGGGGAGCTGTTTTTT. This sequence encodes CASSLASSQNGELFF.

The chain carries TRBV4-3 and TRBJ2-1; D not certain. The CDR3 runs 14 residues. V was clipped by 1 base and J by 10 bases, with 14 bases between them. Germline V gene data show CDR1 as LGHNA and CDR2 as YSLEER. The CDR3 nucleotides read TGCGCCAGCAGCCAAGGGGGTCCAGCAGAAGAGCAGTTCTTC. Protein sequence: CASSQGGPAEEQFF.

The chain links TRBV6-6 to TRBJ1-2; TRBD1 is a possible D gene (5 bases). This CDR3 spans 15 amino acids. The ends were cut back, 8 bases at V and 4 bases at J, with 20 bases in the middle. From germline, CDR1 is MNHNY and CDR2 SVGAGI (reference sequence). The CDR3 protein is CASAGGGEGRYGYTF. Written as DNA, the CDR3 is TGTGCCAGCGCCGGGGGGGGAGAAGGGCGCTATGGCTACACCTTC.

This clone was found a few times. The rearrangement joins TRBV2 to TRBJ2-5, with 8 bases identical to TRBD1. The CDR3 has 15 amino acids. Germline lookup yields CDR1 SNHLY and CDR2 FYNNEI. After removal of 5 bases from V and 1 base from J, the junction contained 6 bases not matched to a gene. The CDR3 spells CASSLGDRFQETQYF. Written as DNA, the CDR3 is TGTGCCAGCAGTCTTGGGGACAGGTTCCAAGAGACCCAGTACTTC.

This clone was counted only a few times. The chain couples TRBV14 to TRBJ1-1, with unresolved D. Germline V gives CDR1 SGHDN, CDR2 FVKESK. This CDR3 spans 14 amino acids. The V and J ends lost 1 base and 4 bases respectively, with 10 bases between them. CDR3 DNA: TGTGCCAGCAGCCAAGTCTCGGTATTCACTGAAGCTTTCTTT. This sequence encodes CASSQVSVFTEAFF.

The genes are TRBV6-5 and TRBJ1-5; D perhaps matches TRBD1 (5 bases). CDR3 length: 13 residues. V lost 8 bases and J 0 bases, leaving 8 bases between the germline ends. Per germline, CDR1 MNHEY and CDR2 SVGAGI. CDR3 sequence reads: CASGGTSNQPQHF. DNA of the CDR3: TGTGCCAGCGGGGGGACTAGCAATCAGCCCCAGCATTTT.

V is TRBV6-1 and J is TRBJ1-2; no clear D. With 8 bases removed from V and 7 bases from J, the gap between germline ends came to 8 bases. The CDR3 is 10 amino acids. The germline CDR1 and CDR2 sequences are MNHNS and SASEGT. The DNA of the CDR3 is TGTGCCAGCGGTAACAGTGGCTACACCTTC. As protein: CASGNSGYTF.

DNA of the CDR3: TGTGCCAGCAGCTGGGCTGGTATGGGGGGAACCGGGGAGCTGTTTTTT. Protein sequence: CASSWAGMGGTGELFF. The chain joins TRBV5-6 to TRBJ2-2; maybe TRBD2 (6 bases). In germline, CDR1 is SGHDT, CDR2 YYEEEE. The CDR3 totals 16 residues. V dropped 3 bases and J dropped 5 bases, with 17 bases sitting between them.

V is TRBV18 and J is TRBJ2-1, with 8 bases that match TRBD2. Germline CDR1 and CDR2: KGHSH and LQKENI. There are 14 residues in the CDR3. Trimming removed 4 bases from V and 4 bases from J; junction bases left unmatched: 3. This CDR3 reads CASSRRGGYNEQFF. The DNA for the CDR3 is TGTGCCAGCTCACGGCGCGGGGGGTACAATGAGCAGTTCTTC.

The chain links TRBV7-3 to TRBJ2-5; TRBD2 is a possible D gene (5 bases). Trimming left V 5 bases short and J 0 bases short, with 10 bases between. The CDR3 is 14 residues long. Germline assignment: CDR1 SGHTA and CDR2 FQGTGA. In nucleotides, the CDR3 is TGTGCCAGCAGCCCCTCCGGGAACCAAGAGACCCAGTACTTC. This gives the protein CASSPSGNQETQYF. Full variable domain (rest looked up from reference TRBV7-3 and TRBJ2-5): GAGVSQTPSNKVTEKGKYVELRCDPISGHTALYWYRQSLGQGPEFLIYFQGTGAADDSGLPNDRFFAVRPEGSVSTLKIQRTERGDSAVYLCASSPSGNQETQYFGPGTRLLVL.

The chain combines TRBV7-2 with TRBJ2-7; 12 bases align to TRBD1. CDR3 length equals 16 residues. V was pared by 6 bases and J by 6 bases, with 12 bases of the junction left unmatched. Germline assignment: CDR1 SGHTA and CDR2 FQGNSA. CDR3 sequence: CASSRDSGTGGFEQYF. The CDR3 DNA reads TGTGCCAGCAGTCGGGACAGCGGGACAGGGGGCTTCGAGCAGTACTTC.

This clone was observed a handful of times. This CDR3 reads CSVEQNGNIQYF. CDR3 bases: TGCAGCGTTGAGCAGAATGGGAACATTCAGTACTTC. V and J are TRBV29-1 and TRBJ2-4; D unclear. This CDR3 is built from 12 residues. The V gene's germline CDR1 is SQVTM and CDR2 ANQGSEA. V lost 3 bases and J 7 bases, leaving 10 bases between the germline ends.

The CDR3 DNA follows: TGCGCCAGCAGCCGCGGGATCATGAACACTGAAGCTTTCTTT. Its protein product is CASSRGIMNTEAFF. The chain recombines TRBV10-1 with TRBJ1-1; no reliable D call. CDR3 size: 14 residues. Germline CDR1 WNHNN, CDR2 SYGVQD (reference sequence). V lost 6 bases and J lost 0, with 11 bases in between.

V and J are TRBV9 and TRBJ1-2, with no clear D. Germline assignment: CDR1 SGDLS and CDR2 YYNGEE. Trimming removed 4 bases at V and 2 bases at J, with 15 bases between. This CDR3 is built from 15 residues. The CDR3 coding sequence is TGTGCCAGCAGCCCCCGTTCAGGCGGGAACTATGGCTACACCTTC. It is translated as CASSPRSGGNYGYTF.

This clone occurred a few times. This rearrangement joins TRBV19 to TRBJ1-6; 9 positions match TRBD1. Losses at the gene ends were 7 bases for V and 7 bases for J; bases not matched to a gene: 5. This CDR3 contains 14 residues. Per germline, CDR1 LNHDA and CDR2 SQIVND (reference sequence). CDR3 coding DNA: TGTGCCAGTAATCCGACAGGGGGGAATTCACCCCTCCACTTT. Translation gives CASNPTGGNSPLHF.

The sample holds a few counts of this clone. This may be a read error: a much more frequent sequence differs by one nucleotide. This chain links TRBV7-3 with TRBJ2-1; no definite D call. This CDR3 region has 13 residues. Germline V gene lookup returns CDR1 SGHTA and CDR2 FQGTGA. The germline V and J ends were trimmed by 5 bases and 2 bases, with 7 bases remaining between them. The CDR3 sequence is CASSPATYNEQFF. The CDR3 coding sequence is TGTGCCAGCAGCCCCGCCACCTACAATGAGCAGTTCTTC. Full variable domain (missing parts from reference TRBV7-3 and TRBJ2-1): GAGVSQTPSNKVTEKGKYVELRCDPISGHTALYWYRQSLGQGPEFLIYFQGTGAADDSGLPNDRFFAVRPEGSVSTLKIQRTERGDSAVYLCASSPATYNEQFFGPGTRLTVL.

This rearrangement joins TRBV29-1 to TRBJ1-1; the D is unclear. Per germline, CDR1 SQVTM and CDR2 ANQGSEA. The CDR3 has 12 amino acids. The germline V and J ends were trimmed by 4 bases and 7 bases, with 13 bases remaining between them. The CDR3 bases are TGCAGCGTTGGGGAAGGATTGGGTGAAGCTTTCTTT. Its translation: CSVGEGLGEAFF.

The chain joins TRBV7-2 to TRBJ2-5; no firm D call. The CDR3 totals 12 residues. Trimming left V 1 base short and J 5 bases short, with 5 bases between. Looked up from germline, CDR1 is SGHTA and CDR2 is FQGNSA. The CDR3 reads CASSLGAETQYF. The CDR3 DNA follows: TGTGCCAGCAGCTTAGGAGCGGAGACCCAGTACTTC.